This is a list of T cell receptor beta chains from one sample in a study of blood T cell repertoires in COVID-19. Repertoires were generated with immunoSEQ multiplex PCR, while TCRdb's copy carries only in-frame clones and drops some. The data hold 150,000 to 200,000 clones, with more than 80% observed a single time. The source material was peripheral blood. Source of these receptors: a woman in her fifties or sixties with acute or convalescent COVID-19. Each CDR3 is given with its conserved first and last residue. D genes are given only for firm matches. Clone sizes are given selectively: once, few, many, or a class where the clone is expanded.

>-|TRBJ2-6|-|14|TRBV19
CASKTASGANVLTF
TGTGCCAGCAAGACAGCCTCTGGGGCCAACGTCCTGACTTTC
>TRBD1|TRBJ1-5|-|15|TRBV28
CASSFPDRASQPQHF
TGTGCCAGCAGTTTCCCCGACAGGGCGTCTCAGCCCCAGCATTTT
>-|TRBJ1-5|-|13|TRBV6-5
CASRITGNQPQHF
TGTGCCAGCAGGATCACAGGAAATCAGCCCCAGCATTTT
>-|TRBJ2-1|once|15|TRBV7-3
CASSLTADSYNEQFF
TGTGCCAGCAGCTTAACGGCGGACTCCTACAATGAGCAGTTCTTC
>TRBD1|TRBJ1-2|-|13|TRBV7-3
CASSPGTGYGYTF
TGTGCCAGCAGCCCAGGGACAGGGTATGGCTACACCTTC
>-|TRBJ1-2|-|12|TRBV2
CASSPGNYGYTF
TGTGCCAGCAGTCCAGGCAACTATGGCTACACCTTC
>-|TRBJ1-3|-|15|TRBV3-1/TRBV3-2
CASSQDRGSGNTIYF
TGTGCCAGCAGCCAAGACAGGGGCTCTGGAAACACCATATATTTT
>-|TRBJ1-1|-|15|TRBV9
CASSVLTGLGVEAFF
TGTGCCAGCAGCGTGCTGACAGGTCTGGGTGTTGAAGCTTTCTTT
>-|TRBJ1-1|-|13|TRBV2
CASSTMGGTEAFF
TGTGCCAGCAGTACGATGGGCGGGACTGAAGCTTTCTTT
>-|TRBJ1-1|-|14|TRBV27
CASTTGNLNTEAFF
TGTGCCAGCACCACAGGGAACCTGAACACTGAAGCTTTCTTT
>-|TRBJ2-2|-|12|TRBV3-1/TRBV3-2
CASSPTSGELFF
TGTGCCAGCAGCCCAACATCCGGGGAGCTGTTTTTT
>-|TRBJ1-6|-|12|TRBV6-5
CASSPSAGPLHF
TGTGCCAGCAGCCCCTCTGCGGGACCCCTCCACTTT
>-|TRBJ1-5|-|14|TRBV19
CASSEQGPNQPQHF
TGTGCCAGTAGTGAGCAGGGTCCGAATCAGCCCCAGCATTTT
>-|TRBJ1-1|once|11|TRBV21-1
CASSTSTEAFF
TGTGCCAGCAGCACGTCGACAGAAGCTTTCTTT
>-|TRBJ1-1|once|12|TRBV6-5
CASSWGGTEAFF
TGTGCCAGCAGTTGGGGGGGCACTGAAGCTTTCTTT
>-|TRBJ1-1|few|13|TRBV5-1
CASSNGTYTEAFF
TGCGCCAGCAGCAATGGGACATACACTGAAGCTTTCTTT
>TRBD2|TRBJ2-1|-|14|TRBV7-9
CASTALAGYGEQFF
TGTGCCAGCACGGCCCTAGCGGGTTACGGGGAGCAGTTCTTC
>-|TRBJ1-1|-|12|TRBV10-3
CASRGQNTEAFF
TGTGCCAGTAGGGGACAGAACACTGAAGCTTTCTTT
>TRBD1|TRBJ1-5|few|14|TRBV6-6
CASRQGGWNQPQHF
TGTGCCAGTCGACAGGGGGGTTGGAATCAGCCCCAGCATTTT
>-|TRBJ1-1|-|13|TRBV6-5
CATSRVRNTEAFF
TGTGCCACCTCGAGGGTGAGGAACACTGAAGCTTTCTTT
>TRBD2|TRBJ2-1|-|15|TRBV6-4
CASSEFSGRGNEQFF
TGTGCCAGCAGTGAATTTAGCGGGAGGGGTAATGAGCAGTTCTTC
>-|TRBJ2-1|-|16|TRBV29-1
CSVVGGGAAPYNEQFF
TGCAGCGTTGTGGGGGGAGGAGCGGCCCCTTACAATGAGCAGTTCTTC
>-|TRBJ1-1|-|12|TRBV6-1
CASSEQGIEAFF
TGTGCCAGCAGTGAACAGGGAATTGAAGCTTTCTTT
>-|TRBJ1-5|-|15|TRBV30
CAWSAAGAVNQPQHF
TGTGCCTGGAGTGCGGCGGGGGCGGTCAATCAGCCCCAGCATTTT
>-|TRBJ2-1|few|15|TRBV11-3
CASSNRRAAYNEQFF
TGTGCCAGCAGCAACCGGAGGGCGGCCTACAATGAGCAGTTCTTC
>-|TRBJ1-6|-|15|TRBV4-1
CASSQAGVTNSPLHF
TGCGCCAGCAGCCAAGCCGGGGTAACAAATTCACCCCTCCACTTT
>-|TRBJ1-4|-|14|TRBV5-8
CASSLGPGQEKLFF
TGTGCCAGCAGCTTGGGTCCAGGGCAAGAAAAACTGTTTTTT
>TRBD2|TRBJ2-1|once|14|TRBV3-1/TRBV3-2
CASSPSSGSDEQFF
TGTGCCAGCAGCCCCTCTAGCGGGAGCGATGAGCAGTTCTTC
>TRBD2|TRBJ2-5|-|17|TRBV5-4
CASSRGLLAGGLETQYF
TGTGCCAGCAGCCGTGGGTTACTAGCGGGAGGGCTTGAGACCCAGTACTTC
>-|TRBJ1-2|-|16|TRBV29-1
CSVDPPGIERSYGYTF
TGCAGCGTTGACCCCCCCGGGATCGAAAGATCCTATGGCTACACCTTC
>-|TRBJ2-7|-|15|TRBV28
CASSFGGVVVYEQYF
TGTGCCAGCAGTTTCGGGGGAGTCGTTGTCTACGAGCAGTACTTC
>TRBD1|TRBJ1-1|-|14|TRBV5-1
CASSLARGRLEAFF
TGCGCCAGCAGCTTGGCCAGGGGGCGTCTTGAAGCTTTCTTT
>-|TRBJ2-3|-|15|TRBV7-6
CASSFGGGGADTQYF
TGTGCCAGCAGCTTCGGGGGAGGGGGGGCAGATACGCAGTATTTT
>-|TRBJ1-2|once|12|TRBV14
CASSYRQTGYTF
TGTGCCAGCAGCTATAGACAGACCGGCTACACCTTC
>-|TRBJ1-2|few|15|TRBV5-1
CASSVGLGSNYGYTF
TGCGCCAGCAGCGTCGGACTGGGATCCAACTATGGCTACACCTTC
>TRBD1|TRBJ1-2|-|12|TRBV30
CAGDRVNYGYTF
TGTGCCGGGGACAGGGTCAACTATGGCTACACCTTC
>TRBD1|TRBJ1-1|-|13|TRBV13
CASSSRQGPEAFF
TGTGCCAGCAGCTCGCGACAGGGCCCTGAAGCTTTCTTT
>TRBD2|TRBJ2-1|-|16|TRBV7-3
CASSSPGLAGVHEQFF
TGTGCCAGCAGCTCCCCCGGACTAGCGGGAGTCCATGAGCAGTTCTTC
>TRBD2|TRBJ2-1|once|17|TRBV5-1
CASSFASSGRFYNEQFF
TGCGCCAGCAGCTTTGCCTCTAGCGGGAGGTTTTACAATGAGCAGTTCTTC
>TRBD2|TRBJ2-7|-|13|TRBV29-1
CSVGGTRSYEQYF
TGCAGCGTTGGGGGGACTAGGTCCTACGAGCAGTACTTC
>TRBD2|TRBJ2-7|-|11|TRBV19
CASGGLNEQYF
TGTGCCAGTGGGGGACTAAACGAGCAGTACTTC
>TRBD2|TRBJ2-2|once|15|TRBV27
CASSLRGLAFGELFF
TGTGCCAGCAGTTTACGGGGACTAGCCTTCGGGGAGCTGTTTTTT
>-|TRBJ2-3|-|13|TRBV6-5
CASSSPPLDTQYF
TGTGCCAGCAGTAGCCCCCCGCTAGATACGCAGTATTTT
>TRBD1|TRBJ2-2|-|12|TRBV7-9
CASSRDSGELFF
TGTGCCAGCAGCCGGGACAGCGGGGAGCTGTTTTTT
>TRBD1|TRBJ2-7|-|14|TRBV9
CASSATGGPYEQYF
TGTGCCAGCAGCGCGACAGGGGGTCCGTACGAGCAGTACTTC
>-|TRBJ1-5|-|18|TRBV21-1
CASSKMVQGANSNQPQHF
TGTGCCAGCAGCAAAATGGTTCAGGGGGCGAATAGCAATCAGCCCCAGCATTTT
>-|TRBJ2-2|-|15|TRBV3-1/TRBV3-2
CASSLNSIGTGELFF
TGTGCCAGCAGTCTAAACTCTATCGGGACCGGGGAGCTGTTTTTT
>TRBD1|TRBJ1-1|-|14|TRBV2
CASSEEGQGAEAFF
TGTGCCAGCAGTGAAGAGGGACAGGGGGCTGAAGCTTTCTTT
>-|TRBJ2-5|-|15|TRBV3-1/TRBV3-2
CASSQEPTRPETQYF
TGTGCCAGCAGCCAAGAACCGACTAGACCGGAGACCCAGTACTTC
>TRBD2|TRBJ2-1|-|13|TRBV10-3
CATQREIIDEQFF
TGTGCCACCCAGCGGGAGATAATCGATGAGCAGTTCTTC
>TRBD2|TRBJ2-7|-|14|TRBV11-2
CASSPEGGRYEQYF
TGTGCCAGCAGCCCAGAGGGCGGGAGGTACGAGCAGTACTTC
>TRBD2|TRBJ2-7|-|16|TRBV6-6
CASGTSGTRSSYEQYF
TGTGCCAGCGGGACTAGCGGGACTCGGAGCTCCTACGAGCAGTACTTC
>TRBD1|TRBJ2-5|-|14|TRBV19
CASSKTGVQETQYF
TGTGCCAGTAGTAAAACAGGGGTTCAAGAGACCCAGTACTTC
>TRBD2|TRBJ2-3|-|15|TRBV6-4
CASSEAGGSTDTQYF
TGTGCCAGCAGTGAAGCGGGAGGGAGCACAGATACGCAGTATTTT
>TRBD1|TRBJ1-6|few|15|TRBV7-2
CASSQYRGQNSPLHF
TGTGCCAGCAGCCAATACAGGGGTCAAAATTCACCCCTCCACTTT
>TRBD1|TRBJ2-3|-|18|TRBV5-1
CASSLGQGAGGSTDTQYF
TGCGCCAGCAGCTTGGGGCAGGGGGCTGGAGGTAGCACAGATACGCAGTATTTT
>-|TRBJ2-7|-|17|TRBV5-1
CASSPRGGAGQTYEQYF
TGCGCCAGCAGCCCCAGAGGGGGGGCTGGTCAGACCTACGAGCAGTACTTC